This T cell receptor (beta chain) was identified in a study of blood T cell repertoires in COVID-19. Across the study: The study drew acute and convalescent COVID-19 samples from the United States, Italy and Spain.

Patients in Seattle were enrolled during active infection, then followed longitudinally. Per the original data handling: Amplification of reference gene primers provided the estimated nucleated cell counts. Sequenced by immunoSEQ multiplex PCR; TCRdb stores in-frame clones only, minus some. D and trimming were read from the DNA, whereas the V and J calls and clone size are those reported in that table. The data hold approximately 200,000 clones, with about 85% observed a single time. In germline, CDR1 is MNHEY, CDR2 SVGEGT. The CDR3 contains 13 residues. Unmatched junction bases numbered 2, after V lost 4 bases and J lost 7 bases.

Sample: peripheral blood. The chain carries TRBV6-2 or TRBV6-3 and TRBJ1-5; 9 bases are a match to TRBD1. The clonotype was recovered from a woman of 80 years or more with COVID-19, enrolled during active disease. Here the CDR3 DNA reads TGTGCCAGCAGTTGGACAGGGGCCCAGCCCCAGCATTTT. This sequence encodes CASSWTGAQPQHF.